The 24 T cell receptor beta chains reported below all come from one sample, sequenced in a study of OX40 agonist ivuxolimab in advanced cancers. Clones were read by immunoSEQ multiplex PCR, and TCRdb kept only the in-frame ones, dropping some. Among about 150,000 clones, 90% were seen once, and the ten largest hold 0.85% to 1.4%. The specimen comprised CD4+ or CD8+ T cells sorted from blood, sampled in a trial of the OX40 agonist ivuxolimab. These receptors were collected from an adult with an advanced solid tumor such as melanoma, head and neck, liver or kidney cancer.

This chain uses TRBV5-4 with TRBJ2-7, with D perhaps matching TRBD1 or TRBD2 (5 bases each). The CDR3 is 12 residues long. Between the trimmed V and J ends, which lost 0 bases and 4 bases, there was a span of 5 bases. Germline V gene sequence: CDR1 SGHNT, CDR2 YYREEE (reference sequence). CDR3 sequence: CASSLGGYEQYF. Written as DNA, the CDR3 is TGTGCCAGCAGCTTGGGGGGGTACGAGCAGTACTTC.

The chain couples TRBV11-2 to TRBJ2-7; unclear D gene. The germline V gene encodes CDR1 SGHAT and CDR2 FQNNGV. The V end was cut by 1 base, the J end by 4 bases, with 8 bases between. CDR3 length: 13 residues. CDR3: CASSLGTRYEQYF. CDR3 DNA sequence: TGTGCCAGCAGCTTAGGAACGCGGTACGAGCAGTACTTC.

The chain has TRBV12-5 and TRBJ1-1; D unclear. Per the germline V gene, CDR1 is LGHNT and CDR2 is FRNRAP. This CDR3 comprises 15 residues. With 0 bases removed from V and 4 bases from J, the gap between germline ends came to 12 bases. The CDR3 protein is CASGLVLGSGTEAFF. In DNA form, the CDR3 reads TGTGCTAGTGGTTTGGTACTAGGGAGTGGCACTGAAGCTTTCTTT.

This chain joins TRBV5-1 and TRBJ1-5, with D maybe TRBD1 (6 bases). The CDR3 loop spans 16 amino acids. Trimming took 6 bases from V and 5 from J, leaving 21 bases between them. Germline CDR1 is SGHRS and CDR2 is YFSETQ. DNA for the CDR3: TGCGCCAGCAAATTGGACGGCACAGGGATTTATCAGCCCCAGCATTTT. Translation: CASKLDGTGIYQPQHF.

The chain has TRBV28 and TRBJ2-5; D is possibly TRBD1 or TRBD2 (5 bases each). The ends were cut back, 1 base at V and 5 bases at J, with 11 bases in the middle. This CDR3 is 14 amino acids long. Germline V gives CDR1 MDHEN, CDR2 SYDVKM. The CDR3 DNA reads TGTGCCAGCAGTTTATTTACTGAGGGGGAGACCCAGTACTTC. It translates to CASSLFTEGETQYF. Variable domain in full (rest from reference TRBV28 and TRBJ2-5): DVKVTQSSRYLVKRTGEKVFLECVQDMDHENMFWYRQDPGLGLRLIYFSYDVKMKEKGDIPEGYSVSREKKERFSLILESASTNQTSMYLCASSLFTEGETQYFGPGTRLLVL.

CDR3 in DNA: TGTGCCAGCAGCCTGGGGAGAGAGGAGGCCCGCGAGCAGTACTTC. Its protein product is CASSLGREEAREQYF. The rearrangement links TRBV5-4 to TRBJ2-7; D might be TRBD2 (5 bases). Germline V CDR1 and CDR2: SGHNT, YYREEE (reference sequence). The CDR3 runs 15 residues. Trimming took off 4 bases at V and 6 bases at J, with 20 bases between the two ends.

The gene calls are TRBV6-5 and TRBJ1-2; 8 bases are shared with TRBD1. Trimming at V came to 8 bases and at J to 4 bases, leaving 9 bases not matched to a gene. This CDR3 spans 14 amino acids. CDR1 and CDR2 from the germline V gene are MNHEY and SVGAGI. The CDR3 sequence is CASHSGGSGYGYTF. CDR3 coding DNA: TGTGCCAGCCACTCAGGGGGCAGCGGCTATGGCTACACCTTC.

The rearrangement joins TRBV19 to TRBJ1-4, with TRBD1 as a possible D gene (5 bases). In germline, CDR1 is LNHDA, CDR2 SQIVND (reference sequence). V lost 5 bases and J 7 bases, leaving 17 bases between the germline ends. The CDR3 is 15 residues long. The CDR3 is CASSVRVPISEKLFF. The CDR3 DNA sequence: TGTGCCAGTAGTGTCAGGGTTCCGATAAGTGAAAAACTGTTTTTT.

This rearrangement joins TRBV4-1 to TRBJ2-1; 8 bases map to TRBD1. V was clipped by 3 bases and J by 5 bases; unmatched bases: 3. The CDR3 has 14 residues. Germline-derived CDR1 and CDR2 are MGHRA and YSYEKL. The CDR3 DNA follows: TGCGCCAGCAGCCATGCGGACAGGGACAATGAGCAGTTCTTC. Translating gives CASSHADRDNEQFF.

V and J are TRBV27 and TRBJ2-1; 8 bases fit TRBD1. V lost 6 bases, J lost 5 bases, and 18 bases stayed unmatched. The CDR3 spans 18 residues. Germline V gene data show CDR1 as MNHEY and CDR2 as SMNVEV (reference sequence). This CDR3 reads CASSPWWDLTGEDNEQFF. CDR3 bases: TGTGCCAGCAGCCCATGGTGGGATCTGACAGGGGAGGACAATGAGCAGTTCTTC.

V usage is TRBV7-2 and J usage is TRBJ1-4; 7 bases map to TRBD1. V shed 4 bases and J 5 bases; nucleotides not matched to a gene: 4. This CDR3 comprises 14 residues. Per germline, CDR1 SGHTA and CDR2 FQGNSA. CDR3 loop: CASSSTGWNEKLFF. The CDR3 bases are TGTGCCAGCAGCTCGACAGGGTGGAATGAAAAACTGTTTTTT.

The chain recombines TRBV21-1 with TRBJ1-5; the DNA was not compared with TRBD1, the D call given in the table. TRBV21-1 is designated a pseudogene. This CDR3 has 15 amino acids. The CDR3 here is CASNPFDRYNQPQHF. The CDR3 DNA reads TGTGCCAGCAACCCTTTCGACAGGTACAATCAGCCCCAGCATTTT.

This chain connects TRBV9 to TRBJ1-3; TRBD1 is a possible D gene (5 bases). The CDR3 loop spans 15 amino acids. The ends were cut back, 3 bases at V and 0 bases at J, with 10 bases in the middle. CDR1 and CDR2 from the germline V gene are SGDLS and YYNGEE. The CDR3, as DNA: TGTGCCAGCAGCGCCGACAGAAGCTCTGGAAACACCATATATTTT. This sequence encodes CASSADRSSGNTIYF.

The CDR3 nucleotides are TGTGCCAGCAGTTTCGTCAGCTTAAATGAAAAACTGTTTTTT. Translation gives CASSFVSLNEKLFF. The chain links TRBV28 to TRBJ1-4, with D unclear. V was clipped by 3 bases and J by 5 bases, with 10 bases between them. The CDR3 sequence is 14 residues long. Germline V CDR1 and CDR2: MDHEN, SYDVKM.

The chain combines TRBV9 with TRBJ1-3, with 9 positions matching TRBD1. The germline CDR1 and CDR2 sequences are SGDLS and YYNGEE. Trimming at V came to 5 bases and at J to 4 bases, leaving 16 bases not matched to a gene. CDR3 length: 18 amino acids. The CDR3 DNA sequence: TGTGCCAGCAGTCCTCGGACAGGGGTGTATGAATTCGGAAACACCATATATTTT. Residues: CASSPRTGVYEFGNTIYF.

The chain carries TRBV6-5 and TRBJ2-7, with 7 bases fitting TRBD1. The ends lost 6 bases at V and 2 bases at J; junction bases unmatched: 7. The CDR3 runs 14 residues. The germline gives CDR1 MNHEY, CDR2 SVGAGI. The CDR3 DNA follows: TGTGCCAGCAGCTCCGACAGGGTGGCCTACGAGCAGTACTTC. It codes for CASSSDRVAYEQYF.

This chain joins TRBV27 and TRBJ1-3; D is unresolved. With 5 bases removed from V and 4 bases from J, the gap between germline ends came to 15 bases. The CDR3 has 15 residues. The V gene's germline CDR1 is MNHEY and CDR2 SMNVEV (reference sequence). The CDR3 spells CASSRYPPLGNTIYF. CDR3 bases: TGTGCCAGCAGTAGATACCCACCTTTGGGAAACACCATATATTTT.

This chain links TRBV18 with TRBJ2-6; 10 bases match TRBD1. The V gene's germline CDR1 is KGHSH and CDR2 LQKENI. The CDR3 has 17 residues. J lost 2 bases, V lost 4 bases, and 5 bases had no gene match. The CDR3 protein is CASSRLTGGPGANVLTF. The CDR3 DNA follows: TGTGCCAGCTCACGACTGACAGGGGGCCCTGGGGCCAACGTCCTGACTTTC. The variable domain in full, with the rest retrieved from reference TRBV18 and TRBJ2-6, is NAGVMQNPRHLVRRRGQEARLRCSPMKGHSHVYWYRQLPEEGLKFMVYLQKENIIDESGMPKERFSAEFPKEGPSILRIQQVVRGDSAAYFCASSRLTGGPGANVLTFGAGSRLTVL.

This clone was seen a single time. The rearrangement links TRBV29-1 to TRBJ1-4, with 7 bases that match TRBD1. Germline CDR1 SQVTM, CDR2 ANQGSEA. The CDR3 loop spans 14 amino acids. The V gene end was trimmed by 7 bases and the J gene end by 5 bases; junction bases not matched to a gene: 10. Here the CDR3 DNA reads TGCAGCGCCCCGCCTACAGGGGCAAATGAAAAACTGTTTTTT. Protein: CSAPPTGANEKLFF.

This sequence joins TRBV2 and TRBJ1-1; D remains ambiguous. V dropped 2 bases and J dropped 7 bases, with 11 bases sitting between them. The V gene's germline CDR1 is SNHLY and CDR2 FYNNEI. The CDR3 has 13 amino acids. The CDR3, as DNA: TGTGCCAGCAGTGAACGGAGCTGGTTTGAAGCTTTCTTT. Amino acids: CASSERSWFEAFF.

The rearrangement joins TRBV30 to TRBJ2-6; D remains unclear. This CDR3 is built from 16 residues. Germline values: CDR1 GTSNPN, CDR2 SVGIG (reference sequence). V was pared by 1 base and J by 0 bases, with 10 bases between. CDR3 sequence (DNA): TGTGCCTGGAGTGCGTCGACGGCCTCTGGGGCCAACGTCCTGACTTTC. This translates into CAWSASTASGANVLTF.

The J gene is TRBJ2-3, the V gene TRBV30; no clear D. CDR1 and CDR2 (germline): GTSNPN, SVGIG (reference sequence). This CDR3 region has 13 residues. V was shortened by 5 bases and J by 6 bases, with 15 bases between the two germline ends. The CDR3 spells CAWETRLGDTQYF. CDR3 sequence (DNA): TGTGCCTGGGAGACTCGCCTCGGGGATACGCAGTATTTT.

The chain combines TRBV29-1 with TRBJ2-6; 10 bases agree with TRBD1. With V trimmed by 3 bases and J by 0 bases, 11 bases remained unmatched. Looked up from germline, CDR1 is SQVTM and CDR2 is ANQGSEA. The CDR3 covers 19 residues. The CDR3 sequence is CSVENSRDRGVSGANVLTF. CDR3 DNA sequence: TGCAGCGTTGAGAATTCCCGGGACAGGGGTGTCTCTGGGGCCAACGTCCTGACTTTC.

The genes are TRBV28 and TRBJ1-2; 8 bases map to TRBD1. The V gene end was trimmed by 5 bases and the J gene end by 4 bases; junction bases not matched to a gene: 6. Germline CDR1 reads MDHEN; CDR2 reads SYDVKM. This CDR3 contains 14 residues. CDR3 in DNA: TGTGCCAGCAGTCCAGGGGGCAGCGCCTATGGCTACACCTTC. This translates into CASSPGGSAYGYTF.